This TCR beta chain originates from a study of blood T cell repertoires in COVID-19. Across the study: PBMCs, B-cell-depleted T cells, or T cells provided the cDNA or gDNA that made up the material.

Trimming removed 5 bases at V and 5 bases at J, with 9 bases between. From germline, CDR1 is SGHVS and CDR2 FNYEAQ. CDR3 length: 13 amino acids. Someone with COVID-19 had been met by exposed participants within 2 weeks before study entry. Measured with immunoSEQ multiplex PCR; TCRdb has only the in-frame clones, and not every one. The table has some 340,000 clones, 90% seen once. Source material: PBMCs or T cells enriched from blood (not recorded which). The receptor was derived from a woman aged 25 to 39 who had been exposed to COVID-19. The chain has TRBV7-6 and TRBJ2-2; D not certain. The chain's CDR3 is CASSQFFTGELFF. The DNA of the CDR3 is TGTGCCAGCAGCCAGTTTTTTACCGGGGAGCTGTTTTTT.